This paragraph reports one TCR beta chain. The target of this receptor is not known. No base quality information exists; no much larger clone differs at one position. The data stem from a study of blood T cell repertoires in COVID-19 (dated by TCRdb to 2020 to 2021). Context from the whole study: Samples covering the acute and convalescent phases of COVID-19 were provided by collaborators in the United States, Italy and Spain. The samples were drawn from two sources: the first 160 participants of the ongoing ImmuneRACE study, and 1,000 to 1,500 subjects contributed by 6 global collaborators. Where HLA class I and class II types were available, the types were taken from metadata supplied by the sample provider, not from assay-based typing. The material from the prospective study consisted of cDNA or gDNA derived from T cells, B-cell-depleted T cells, or PBMCs. The repertoires were released in a freely available public database intended as a resource for research on the immune response to SARS-CoV-2. The dataset comprised deeply sampled blood TCRbeta repertoires from subjects exposed to, actively infected with, or recovered from COVID-19. A de-identified subject ID, COVID-19 status, age in years and sex were almost always included in the sample metadata. Beyond this particular receptor, the publication reports: How much clinical and demographic metadata was included differed by source and by participant, and the metadata was provided uncurated.

Enrolling through a virtual design, the prospective study's participants ranged in age from roughly 18 to 89 years and lived across 24 United States geographic areas. In the prospective study, cohorts were assigned on the basis of participant-reported clinical history obtained from a screening survey and a study questionnaire. Exposed participants were defined as having been in contact with someone with a PCR-confirmed or clinician-diagnosed COVID-19 case within 2 weeks of study entry. Mobile phlebotomists in the prospective study collected whole blood, serum and a nasopharyngeal or oropharyngeal swab from every participant. Participants in the prospective study had the option to provide additional blood draws and questionnaires over a roughly 2-month period. Prospective study blood samples were shipped either frozen or at room temperature before DNA extraction. Counted from cysteine to phenylalanine, this CDR3 has 15 amino acids. CDR3 DNA only is kept here, 45 bases in frame from base 1. Taken from the germline V gene, the CDR1 and CDR2 loops are SGDLS and YYNGEE. Trimming removed 0 bases from V and 4 bases from J; the gene matches leave 6 bases unexplained.

TCRbeta CDR3 regions were amplified from genomic DNA by means of the immunoSEQ Assay, a bias-controlled multiplex PCR. Per the source publication's procedure: The number of nucleated cells in each sample was estimated by amplification of reference gene primers within the assay. Sequence reads were collapsed and filtered to measure the absolute abundance of every unique TCRbeta CDR3 rearrangement. For each sample, productive Simpson clonality was calculated as the square root of Simpson's diversity index over productive rearrangements. Held by TCRdb, this immuneACCESS table contains in-frame sequences only and omits some clones. Under half of the omission traces to an unresolved V gene where checked; the cause of the rest is unknown. V, J and clone size are taken as reported in that table, and D and trimming were inferred from the DNA itself. The sample contains 200,000 to 250,000 clones, more than 80% of them found a single time. Jointly, the top ten make up about 1% of the sample.

The receptor comes from a middle-aged man who had been exposed to COVID-19. Material: PBMCs or T cells enriched from blood (not recorded which). The chain links TRBV9 with TRBJ1-2; 7 central nucleotides agree with TRBD1. The CDR3 is CASSVDQGQIYGYTF. The DNA is TGTGCCAGCAGCGTAGACCAGGGACAGATCTATGGCTACACCTTC.